A selection of T cell receptor beta chains follows, all from one sample in a study of spatial heterogeneity in lung cancer. MiXCR, applied by TCRdb to the 5' RACE reads, yields one record per CDR3 protein. The top ten clones hold about an eighth of a sample with under 2,000 distinct CDR3 sequences, about 13% of them seen once. The specimen was normal lung tissue next to the tumor, collected at surgery. The receptors stem from a female donor with early-stage non-small cell lung cancer. Each CDR3 is given with its conserved first and last residue. A D gene is named only where the DNA matches it firmly. Some rows mark clone size as missing; the rest say once, few, many or name a class of expanded clone.

>TRBD1|TRBJ2-2|TRBV7-9|NA
TGTGCCAGCAGCGCCACCCGGGACAGGGGGCCCACCGGGGAGCTGTTTTTT
CASSATRDRGPTGELFF
>NA|TRBJ2-4|TRBV2|NA
TGTGCCAGCAGTGAAGTAACGTCTAGAGGCATTCAGTACTTC
CASSEVTSRGIQYF
>NA|TRBJ2-2|TRBV27|NA
TGTGCCAGCAGTTTACAGGTCACCGGGGAGCTGTTTTTT
CASSLQVTGELFF
>TRBD2|TRBJ2-2|TRBV2|medium-sized
TGTGCCAGCAGGGCCGGGACTAGGGCCACCGGGGAGCTGTTTTTT
CASRAGTRATGELFF
>NA|TRBJ2-2|TRBV4-1|medium-sized
TGCGCCAGCAGAGGCGGGGCTAACACCGGGGAGCTGTTTTTT
CASRGGANTGELFF
>TRBD1|TRBJ2-1|TRBV19|medium-sized
TGTGCCAGTAGTATAGATGGTTGGACAGGGAGTCCCTACAATGAGCAGTTCTTC
CASSIDGWTGSPYNEQFF
>NA|TRBJ1-2|TRBV21-1|large
TGTGCCAGCAGTACAGCCAGCTATGGCTACACCTTC
CASSTASYGYTF
>TRBD2|TRBJ2-1|TRBV13|NA
TGTGCCAGCAGCTTAGGCCTAGATTCTAGCGGGTCAAGCAATGAGCAGTTCTTC
CASSLGLDSSGSSNEQFF
>TRBD2|TRBJ2-1|TRBV3-1|few
TGTGCCAGCAGCCCCACCTCGACTAGCGGGAGGCCCGAGCAGTTCTTC
CASSPTSTSGRPEQFF
>NA|TRBJ2-5|TRBV9|many
TGTGCCAGCAGCGTAGGGACAGACAAATTCCAAGAGACCCAGTACTTC
CASSVGTDKFQETQYF
>TRBD2|TRBJ2-1|TRBV6-1|once
TGTGCCACCTCGACTAGCGGAAATGAGCAGTTCTTC
CATSTSGNEQFF
>TRBD2|TRBJ2-5|TRBV29-1|medium-sized
TGCAGCGTTACTAGCGGGACTGAGACCCAGTACTTC
CSVTSGTETQYF